These T cell receptor beta chains were read from a single sample in a study of T-cell reconstitution after alpha-beta-depleted transplantation in children. TCRdb reanalysed the PCR reads using MiXCR and keeps one entry per CDR3 protein. The sample shows roughly 790,000 distinct CDR3 sequences, 15% to 20% of them seen only once. The sample was PBMCs, mostly from graft donor cells, taken 360 days after TCRalphabeta/CD19-depleted stem cell transplant. The receptors were gathered from a male patient under 18 who had a stem cell transplant for acute lymphoblastic leukemia, so the T cells may come from the graft donor. The CDR3 runs from the conserved cysteine through the conserved F or W. Each record gives: clone size, D gene, J gene, V gene, CDR3 DNA, CDR3 protein. A D gene is named only where the DNA matches it firmly. Part of the rows lack a size; the others show once, few, many or a class for expanded clones.

few | NA | TRBJ2-3 | TRBV6-1 | TGTGCCACCAACGACAGCCCGAGCACAGATACGCAGTATTTT | CATNDSPSTDTQYF
NA | TRBD2 | TRBJ2-3 | TRBV18 | TGTGCCAGCTCACCACCTTCCGGGGGGACAGATACGCAGTATTTT | CASSPPSGGTDTQYF
many | NA | TRBJ2-1 | TRBV21-1 | TGTGCCAGCAGCAAGAAGGGGGGTAATACCTACAATGAGCAGTTCTTC | CASSKKGGNTYNEQFF
few | NA | TRBJ2-1 | TRBV7-3 | TGTGCCAGCAGCCCTCGAGGGGGAGTGGTAAATGAGCAGTTCTTC | CASSPRGGVVNEQFF
few | NA | TRBJ2-7 | TRBV7-8 | TGTGCCAGCAGCCCCTCTTTGCAGCAGTACTTC | CASSPSLQQYF
NA | NA | TRBJ1-1 | TRBV6-1 | TGTGCCAGCAGGTGGGGTTCGGAGAACACTGAAGCTTTCTTT | CASRWGSENTEAFF
NA | NA | TRBJ2-2 | TRBV3-1 | TGTGCCAGCAGCCAAGATTTTGGCACAGATTTCACCGGGGAGCTGTTTTTT | CASSQDFGTDFTGELFF
NA | TRBD2 | TRBJ2-1 | TRBV13 | TGTGCCAGCAGCCCGACTGGAGCGGGAGGGTACAATGAGCAGTTCTTC | CASSPTGAGGYNEQFF
NA | NA | TRBJ2-3 | TRBV23-1 | TGCGCCAGCAGCGGCAGTACAACAGATACGCAGTATTTT | CASSGSTTDTQYF
NA | TRBD1 | TRBJ1-1 | TRBV10-3 | TGTGCCATCAGGATCCAACCGGGACAGGGGGCGCGGGACACTGAAGCTTTCTTT | CAIRIQPGQGARDTEAFF
few | NA | TRBJ2-5 | TRBV12-3/TRBV12-4 | TGTGCCAGCAGTTTTTACAGGGCCGGAGAGACCCAGTACTTC | CASSFYRAGETQYF
many | NA | TRBJ2-7 | TRBV12-3/TRBV12-4 | TGTGCCAGCAGTTTCGCTGGATACGAGCAGTACTTC | CASSFAGYEQYF
NA | TRBD2 | TRBJ2-7 | TRBV24-1 | TGTGCCACCAGTGATTTGGCGGGACTAGCGGGAACCTACGAGCAGTACTTC | CATSDLAGLAGTYEQYF
few | NA | TRBJ2-2 | TRBV3-1 | TGTGCCAGCAGCCCTCCCAGCGGGCCCGGGGAGCTGTTTTTT | CASSPPSGPGELFF
many | NA | TRBJ2-3 | TRBV20-1 | TGCAGTGCTAGTAGGACAGATACGCAGTATTTT | CSASRTDTQYF
many | NA | TRBJ2-3 | TRBV5-1 | TGCGCCAGCAGCCCGGGACACGAAGGCACAGATACGCAGTATTTT | CASSPGHEGTDTQYF
few | NA | TRBJ2-7 | TRBV29-1 | TGCAGCGTTGTTCCGACAAGTACCCACTACGAGCAGTACTTC | CSVVPTSTHYEQYF
many | NA | TRBJ2-3 | TRBV5-1 | TGCGCCAGCAGCTTGGGCCCTGATAAGATCACAGATACGCAGTATTTT | CASSLGPDKITDTQYF
few | NA | TRBJ2-1 | TRBV7-3 | TGTGCCAGCAGCCTCCAGGGAGGCCCCTACAATGAGCAGTTCTTC | CASSLQGGPYNEQFF
many | NA | TRBJ2-3 | TRBV29-1 | TGCAGCGCCCAGACAAGCACAGATACGCAGTATTTT | CSAQTSTDTQYF
NA | TRBD2 | TRBJ2-1 | TRBV5-6 | TGTGCCAGCAGCTTTACCGGGACTAGCGGTTACAATGAGCAGTTCTTC | CASSFTGTSGYNEQFF
few | NA | TRBJ2-4 | TRBV4-1 | TGCGCCAGCAGCTCCGGGCGGGATCGGTTAGCCAAAAACATTCAGTACTTC | CASSSGRDRLAKNIQYF
many | NA | TRBJ2-1 | TRBV5-1 | TGCGCCAGCAGCTTGGGACAGCGGGAGCAGTTCTTC | CASSLGQREQFF
few | NA | TRBJ2-1 | TRBV5-1 | TGCGCCAGCAGCTTGGCCTACGGAATAGACTACAATGAGCAGTTCTTC | CASSLAYGIDYNEQFF
NA | TRBD2 | TRBJ2-1 | TRBV12-3/TRBV12-4 | TGTGCCAGCAGGCCCGGCCTAGCGGCTTACAATGAGCAGTTCTTC | CASRPGLAAYNEQFF
NA | TRBD2 | TRBJ2-7 | TRBV29-1 | TGCAGCGTTGAACTAGCGGGAGTAGAGCAGTACTTC | CSVELAGVEQYF
few | TRBD1 | TRBJ2-1 | TRBV18 | TGTGCCAGCTCACCTTTTTCCGGGACAGGGGTCTTC | CASSPFSGTGVF
NA | TRBD1 | TRBJ2-5 | TRBV29-1 | TGCAGCGTACCTTCGGGACAGGGTGAGGAGACCCAGTACTTC | CSVPSGQGEETQYF
few | NA | TRBJ2-3 | TRBV18 | TGTGCCAGCTCACCCACGAGTCCTTCAGATACGCAGTATTTT | CASSPTSPSDTQYF
many | NA | TRBJ1-1 | TRBV5-1 | TGCGCCAGCAGCCCGGACAGTTGGGCTGAAGCTTTCTTT | CASSPDSWAEAFF
NA | NA | TRBJ2-1 | TRBV7-8 | TGTGCCAGCAGCTCACGGCTATTAGCGAGGTCCTACAATGAGCAGTTCTTC | CASSSRLLARSYNEQFF
NA | TRBD1 | TRBJ1-3 | TRBV20-1 | TGCAGTGCTAGAGAGGACAGGGCTGGAAACACCATATATTTT | CSAREDRAGNTIYF
NA | TRBD2 | TRBJ2-1 | TRBV7-6 | TGTGCCAGCAGCCCGTCGACTAGCGGGAGGAATGAGCAGTTCTTC | CASSPSTSGRNEQFF
many | NA | TRBJ2-1 | TRBV20-1 | TGCAGTGCTAGAGGTGACCCGCGAGAGCAGTTCTTC | CSARGDPREQFF
NA | TRBD1 | TRBJ1-3 | TRBV4-2 | TGTGCCAGCAGCCACGACAGGGCGGCTCCGCCTGGAAACACCATATATTTT | CASSHDRAAPPGNTIYF
many | TRBD2 | TRBJ2-2 | TRBV20-1 | TGCAGTGCTAGGGAAGCGGGACTAACGAACACCGGGGAGCTGTTTTTT | CSAREAGLTNTGELFF
many | NA | TRBJ2-3 | TRBV7-2 | TGTGCCAGCAGCCCCCACCTCGGAGCCGTCACAGATACGCAGTATTTT | CASSPHLGAVTDTQYF
few | NA | TRBJ2-1 | TRBV5-1 | TGCGCCAGCGGTCGGCAGGGCACCTACAATGAGCAGTTCTTC | CASGRQGTYNEQFF
NA | NA | TRBJ1-1 | TRBV7-9 | TGTGCCAGCAGCTTACTTCAACTGAACACTGAAGCTTTCTTT | CASSLLQLNTEAFF
few | NA | TRBJ2-2 | TRBV18 | TGTGCCAGCTCACCGCAACATCGATCCAACACCGGGGAGCTGTTTTTT | CASSPQHRSNTGELFF
many | NA | TRBJ2-7 | TRBV29-1 | TGCAGCGTTGGGCGTAGCGGACCCTACGAGCAGTACTTC | CSVGRSGPYEQYF
few | NA | TRBJ2-7 | TRBV27 | TGTGCCAGCAGTCCTACAGGAGGAGGCGAGCAGTACTTC | CASSPTGGGEQYF
few | TRBD2 | TRBJ2-5 | TRBV5-1 | TGCGCCAGCAGCTTGGAACGAAGCGAGGGAGGGCGAGGAGAGACCCAGTACTTC | CASSLERSEGGRGETQYF
few | NA | TRBJ2-3 | TRBV29-1 | TGCAGCGTTGAGCAACGACCAGATACGCAGTATTTT | CSVEQRPDTQYF
NA | TRBD2 | TRBJ2-1 | TRBV5-1 | TGCGCCAGCAGCTACCCACTCCCTAGCGCGGGAGCGGTCAATGAGCAGTTCTTC | CASSYPLPSAGAVNEQFF
NA | NA | TRBJ1-3 | TRBV18 | TGTGCCAGCTCACTCACCCACGCAGCTGGAAACACCATATATTTT | CASSLTHAAGNTIYF
once | NA | TRBJ2-7 | TRBV7-2 | TGTGCCAGCAGCCCCCCAGGTGCTGTGGGCTCCTACGAGCAGTACTTC | CASSPPGAVGSYEQYF
NA | TRBD2 | TRBJ2-7 | TRBV20-1 | TGCAGTGCTGGGCCTAGCGGAACTACCAAGAACGAGCAGTACTTC | CSAGPSGTTKNEQYF